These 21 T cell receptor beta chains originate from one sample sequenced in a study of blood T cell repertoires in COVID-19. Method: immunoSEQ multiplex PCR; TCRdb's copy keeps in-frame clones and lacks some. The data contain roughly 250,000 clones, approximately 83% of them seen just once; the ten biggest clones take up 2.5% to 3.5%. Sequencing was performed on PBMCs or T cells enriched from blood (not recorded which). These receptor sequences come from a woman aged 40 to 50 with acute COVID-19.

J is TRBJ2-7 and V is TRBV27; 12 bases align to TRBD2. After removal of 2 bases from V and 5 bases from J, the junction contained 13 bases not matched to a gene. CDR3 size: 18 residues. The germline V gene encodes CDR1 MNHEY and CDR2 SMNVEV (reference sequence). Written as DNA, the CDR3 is TGTGCCAGCAGTTTAAGATTCCCGACTAGCGGGAGTACCCACGAGCAGTACTTC. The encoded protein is CASSLRFPTSGSTHEQYF.

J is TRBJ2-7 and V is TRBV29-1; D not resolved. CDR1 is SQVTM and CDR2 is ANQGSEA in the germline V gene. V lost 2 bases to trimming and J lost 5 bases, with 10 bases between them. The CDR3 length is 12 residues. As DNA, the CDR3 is TGCAGCGTTGAACCGGGTCCCAACGAGCAGTACTTC. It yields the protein CSVEPGPNEQYF.

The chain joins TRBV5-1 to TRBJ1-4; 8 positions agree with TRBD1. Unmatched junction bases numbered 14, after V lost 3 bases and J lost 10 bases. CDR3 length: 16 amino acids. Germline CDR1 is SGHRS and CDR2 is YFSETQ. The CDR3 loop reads CASSSEPGQGGRKLFF. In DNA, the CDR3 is TGCGCCAGCAGCTCGGAACCTGGACAGGGAGGACGAAAACTGTTTTTT.

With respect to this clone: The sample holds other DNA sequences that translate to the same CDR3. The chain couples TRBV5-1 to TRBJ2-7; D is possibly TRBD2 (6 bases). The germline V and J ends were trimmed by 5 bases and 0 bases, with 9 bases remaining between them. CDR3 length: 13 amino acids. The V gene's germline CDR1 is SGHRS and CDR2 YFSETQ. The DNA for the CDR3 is TGCGCCAGCAGTTTCGGGGGCTCCTACGAGCAGTACTTC. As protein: CASSFGGSYEQYF.

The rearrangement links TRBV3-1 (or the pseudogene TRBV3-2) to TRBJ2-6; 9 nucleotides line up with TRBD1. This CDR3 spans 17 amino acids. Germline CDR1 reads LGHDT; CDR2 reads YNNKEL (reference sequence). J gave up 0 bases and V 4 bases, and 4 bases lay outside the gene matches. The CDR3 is CASSPGQGGSGANVLTF. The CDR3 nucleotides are TGTGCCAGCAGCCCGGGACAGGGAGGCTCTGGGGCCAACGTCCTGACTTTC.

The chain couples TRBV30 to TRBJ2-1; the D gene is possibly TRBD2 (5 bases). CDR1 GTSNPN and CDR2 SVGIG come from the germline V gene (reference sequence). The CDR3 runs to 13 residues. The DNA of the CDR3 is TGTGGTGTCCTTTTTACTAGTTCCGAGTTACAGTTCTTC. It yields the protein CGVLFTSSELQFF.

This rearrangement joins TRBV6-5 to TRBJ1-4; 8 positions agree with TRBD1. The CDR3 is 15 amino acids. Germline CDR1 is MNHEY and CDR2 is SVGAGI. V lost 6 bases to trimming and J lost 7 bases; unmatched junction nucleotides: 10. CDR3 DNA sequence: TGTGCCAGCAGAACTCCAGGGGGCTTTAGTGAAAAACTGTTTTTT. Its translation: CASRTPGGFSEKLFF.

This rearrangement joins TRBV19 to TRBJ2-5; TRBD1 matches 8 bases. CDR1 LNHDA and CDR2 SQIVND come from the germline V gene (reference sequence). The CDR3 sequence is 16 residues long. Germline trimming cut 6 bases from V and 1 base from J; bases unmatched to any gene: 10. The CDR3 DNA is TGTGCCAGTAGAGTCAGGGGGCAACCTTCCCAAGAGACCCAGTACTTC. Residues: CASRVRGQPSQETQYF.

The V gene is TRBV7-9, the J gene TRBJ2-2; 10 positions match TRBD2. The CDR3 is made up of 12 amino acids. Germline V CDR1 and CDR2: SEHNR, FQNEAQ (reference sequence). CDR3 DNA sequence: TGTGCGAGCGGGAGGGGCACCGGGGAGCTGTTTTTT. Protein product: CASGRGTGELFF.

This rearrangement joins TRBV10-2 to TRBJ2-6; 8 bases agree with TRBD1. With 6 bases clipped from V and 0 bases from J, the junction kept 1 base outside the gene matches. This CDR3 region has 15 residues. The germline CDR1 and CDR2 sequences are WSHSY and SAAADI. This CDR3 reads CASRDRDSGANVLTF. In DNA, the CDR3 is TGCGCCAGCAGGGACAGGGACTCTGGGGCCAACGTCCTGACTTTC.

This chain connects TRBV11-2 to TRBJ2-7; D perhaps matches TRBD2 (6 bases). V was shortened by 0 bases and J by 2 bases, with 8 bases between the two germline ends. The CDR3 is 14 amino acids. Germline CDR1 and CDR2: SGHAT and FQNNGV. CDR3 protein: CASSLDIAAYEQYF. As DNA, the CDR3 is TGTGCCAGCAGCTTAGATATAGCGGCCTACGAGCAGTACTTC.

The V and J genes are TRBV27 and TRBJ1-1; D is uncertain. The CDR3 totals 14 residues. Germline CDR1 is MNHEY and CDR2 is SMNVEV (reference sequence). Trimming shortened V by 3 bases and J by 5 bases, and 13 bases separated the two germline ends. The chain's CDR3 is CASSFWRGGTEAFF. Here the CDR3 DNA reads TGTGCCAGCAGTTTCTGGCGGGGAGGGACTGAAGCTTTCTTT.

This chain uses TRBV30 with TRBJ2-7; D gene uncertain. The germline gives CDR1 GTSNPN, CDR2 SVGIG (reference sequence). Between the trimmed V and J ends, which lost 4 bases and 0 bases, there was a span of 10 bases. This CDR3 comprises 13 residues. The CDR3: CAWTRLDSYEQYF. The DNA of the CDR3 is TGTGCCTGGACCCGACTGGACTCCTACGAGCAGTACTTC.

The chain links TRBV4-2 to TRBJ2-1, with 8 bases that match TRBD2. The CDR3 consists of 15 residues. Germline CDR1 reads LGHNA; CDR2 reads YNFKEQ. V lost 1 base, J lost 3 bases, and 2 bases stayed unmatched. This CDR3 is CASSQVAGLYNEQFF. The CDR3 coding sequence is TGTGCCAGCAGCCAAGTAGCGGGACTCTACAATGAGCAGTTCTTC.

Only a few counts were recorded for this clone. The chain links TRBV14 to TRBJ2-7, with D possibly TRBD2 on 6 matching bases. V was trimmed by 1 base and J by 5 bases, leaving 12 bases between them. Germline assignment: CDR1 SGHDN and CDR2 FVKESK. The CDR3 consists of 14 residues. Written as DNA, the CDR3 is TGTGCCAGCAGCCAAGGTCTGCGGGGACACGAGCAGTACTTC. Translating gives CASSQGLRGHEQYF.

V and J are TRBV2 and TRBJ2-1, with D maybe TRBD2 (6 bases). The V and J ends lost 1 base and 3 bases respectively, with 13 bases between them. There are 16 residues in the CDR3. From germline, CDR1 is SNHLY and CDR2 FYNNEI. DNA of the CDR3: TGTGCCAGCAGTGAAGTCGGGGGATCGCTCTACAATGAGCAGTTCTTC. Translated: CASSEVGGSLYNEQFF.

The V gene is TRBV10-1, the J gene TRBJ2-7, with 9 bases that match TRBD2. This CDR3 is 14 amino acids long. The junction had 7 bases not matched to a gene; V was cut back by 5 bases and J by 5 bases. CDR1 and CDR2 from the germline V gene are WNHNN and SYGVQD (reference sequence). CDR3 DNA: TGCGCCAGCAGTTCGACTAGCGGAGGTGACGAGCAGTACTTC. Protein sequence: CASSSTSGGDEQYF.

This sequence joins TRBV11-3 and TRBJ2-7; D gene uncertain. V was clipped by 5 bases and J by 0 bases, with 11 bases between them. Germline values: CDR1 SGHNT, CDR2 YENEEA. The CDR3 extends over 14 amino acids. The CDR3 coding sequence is TGTGCCAGCAGCATTCTAGTGCACTCCTACGAGCAGTACTTC. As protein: CASSILVHSYEQYF.

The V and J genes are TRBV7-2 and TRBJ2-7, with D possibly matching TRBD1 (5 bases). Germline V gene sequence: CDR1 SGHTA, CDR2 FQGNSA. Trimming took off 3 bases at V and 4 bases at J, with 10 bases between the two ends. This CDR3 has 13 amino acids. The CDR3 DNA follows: TGTGCCAGCAGCTTGACAGAGAGATACGAGCAGTACTTC. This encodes CASSLTERYEQYF.

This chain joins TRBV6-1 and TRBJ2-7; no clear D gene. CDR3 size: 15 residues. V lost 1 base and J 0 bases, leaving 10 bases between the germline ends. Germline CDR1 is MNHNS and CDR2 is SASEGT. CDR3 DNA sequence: TGTGCCAGCAGTGAAGAGATTGGCAGCTCCTACGAGCAGTACTTC. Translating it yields CASSEEIGSSYEQYF.

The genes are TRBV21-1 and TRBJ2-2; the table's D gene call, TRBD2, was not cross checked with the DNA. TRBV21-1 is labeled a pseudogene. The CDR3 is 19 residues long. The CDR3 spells CASRSVPSGGPSNTGELFF. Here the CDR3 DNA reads TGTGCCAGCAGAAGCGTCCCGTCCGGGGGGCCTTCGAACACCGGGGAGCTGTTTTTT.